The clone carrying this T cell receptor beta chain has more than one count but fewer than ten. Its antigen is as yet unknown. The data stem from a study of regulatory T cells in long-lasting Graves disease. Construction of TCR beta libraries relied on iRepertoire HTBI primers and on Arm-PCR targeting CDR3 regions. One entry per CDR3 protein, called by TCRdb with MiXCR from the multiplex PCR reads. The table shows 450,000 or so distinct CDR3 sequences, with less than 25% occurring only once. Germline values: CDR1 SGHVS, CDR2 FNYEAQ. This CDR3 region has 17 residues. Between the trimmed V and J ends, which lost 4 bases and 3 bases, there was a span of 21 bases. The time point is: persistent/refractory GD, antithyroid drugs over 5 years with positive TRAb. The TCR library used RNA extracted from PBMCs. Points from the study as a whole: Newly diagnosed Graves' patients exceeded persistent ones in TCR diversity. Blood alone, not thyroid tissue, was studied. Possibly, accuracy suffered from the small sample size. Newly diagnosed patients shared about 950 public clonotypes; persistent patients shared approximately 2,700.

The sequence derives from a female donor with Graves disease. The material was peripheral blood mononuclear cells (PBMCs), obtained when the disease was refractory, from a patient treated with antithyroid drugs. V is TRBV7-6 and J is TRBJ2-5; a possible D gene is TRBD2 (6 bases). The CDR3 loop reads CASSSLGLARDEETQYF. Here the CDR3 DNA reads TGTGCCAGCAGCTCCCTGGGGCTAGCGAGGGACGAAGAGACCCAGTACTTC.